The rows below give T cell receptor beta chains drawn from one sample of a study of long-term antiretroviral therapy in people with HIV. Using immunoSEQ multiplex PCR, the repertoire was profiled, and TCRdb retains in-frame clones only, with some absent. Of around 30,000 clones listed, about 85% are singletons. The starting material was unsorted PBMCs, obtained 2.3 years after starting antiretroviral therapy. These receptors were obtained from a man between 40 and 49 years old with HIV. Both conserved end residues are part of each CDR3. The D gene is left open where the match is weak. Part of the rows lack a size; the others show once, few, many or a class for expanded clones.

d_gene: -
j_gene: TRBJ1-5
len: 14
abundance: once
v_gene: TRBV4-1
CDR3nt: TGCGCCAGCAGCCAAGATCTAAAGGGTCAGCCCCAGCATTTT
CDR3aa: CASSQDLKGQPQHF

d_gene: -
j_gene: TRBJ2-7
len: 13
abundance: few
v_gene: TRBV28
CDR3nt: TGTGCCAGCAGTCTCGTCTGGGGCTACGAGCAGTACTTC
CDR3aa: CASSLVWGYEQYF

d_gene: -
j_gene: TRBJ1-5
len: 16
abundance: -
v_gene: TRBV11-3
CDR3nt: TGTGCCAGCAGCTTAGAAGAGGATGGTAGCAATCAGCCCCAGCATTTT
CDR3aa: CASSLEEDGSNQPQHF

d_gene: -
j_gene: TRBJ1-6
len: 15
abundance: -
v_gene: TRBV5-8
CDR3nt: TGTGCCAGCAGCTTGGATCCTGAGTATAATTCACCCCTCCACTTT
CDR3aa: CASSLDPEYNSPLHF

d_gene: TRBD2
j_gene: TRBJ2-5
len: 13
abundance: -
v_gene: TRBV15
CDR3nt: TGTGCCACCCGACTAGCGGGAGTTGAGACCCAGTACTTC
CDR3aa: CATRLAGVETQYF

d_gene: -
j_gene: TRBJ1-5
len: 15
abundance: once
v_gene: TRBV4-2
CDR3nt: TGTGCCAGCAGCCAAGTCCAGGGCCCCAATCAGCCCCAGCATTTT
CDR3aa: CASSQVQGPNQPQHF

d_gene: -
j_gene: TRBJ1-2
len: 14
abundance: -
v_gene: TRBV10-1
CDR3nt: TGCGCCAGCAGATCGGACTCTGAAGTCGGTGGCTACACCTTC
CDR3aa: CASRSDSEVGGYTF

d_gene: -
j_gene: TRBJ1-2
len: 14
abundance: -
v_gene: TRBV7-9
CDR3nt: TGTGCCAGCAGCTTACAGGGACCGAACTATGGCTACACCTTC
CDR3aa: CASSLQGPNYGYTF

d_gene: -
j_gene: TRBJ1-1
len: 14
abundance: -
v_gene: TRBV10-2
CDR3nt: TGCGCCAGCGGGACACCGCCTCTGAACACTGAAGCTTTCTTT
CDR3aa: CASGTPPLNTEAFF

d_gene: -
j_gene: TRBJ1-2
len: 14
abundance: -
v_gene: TRBV6-6
CDR3nt: TGTGCCAGCAGTTATAGGATGGGTGGGAATGGCTACACCTTC
CDR3aa: CASSYRMGGNGYTF

d_gene: TRBD1
j_gene: TRBJ2-7
len: 15
abundance: -
v_gene: TRBV27
CDR3nt: TGTGCCAGCAGCGCACCGGGACAGGGCTCCTACGAGCAGTACTTC
CDR3aa: CASSAPGQGSYEQYF

d_gene: -
j_gene: TRBJ1-1
len: 14
abundance: once
v_gene: TRBV5-6
CDR3nt: TGTGCCAGCAGCCTATGGTCCAATGTGGCTGAAGCTTTCTTT
CDR3aa: CASSLWSNVAEAFF

d_gene: -
j_gene: TRBJ2-7
len: 14
abundance: -
v_gene: TRBV6-6
CDR3nt: TGTGCCAGCAGTCTCGTTTCGGGGTCCTACGAGCAGTACTTC
CDR3aa: CASSLVSGSYEQYF

d_gene: TRBD1
j_gene: TRBJ1-1
len: 16
abundance: -
v_gene: TRBV7-8
CDR3nt: TGTGCCAGCAGCTGGGACAGGGCGGACGGGCACACTGAAGCTTTCTTT
CDR3aa: CASSWDRADGHTEAFF

d_gene: -
j_gene: TRBJ1-5
len: 13
abundance: -
v_gene: TRBV30
CDR3nt: TGTGCCTGGAGTAAGGGGAGGGATCAGCCCCAGCATTTT
CDR3aa: CAWSKGRDQPQHF

d_gene: -
j_gene: TRBJ2-1
len: 19
abundance: -
v_gene: TRBV9
CDR3nt: TGTGCCAGCAGCGTAGGGGCGGGGCGACGAATCAGCTCCTACAATGAGCAGTTCTTC
CDR3aa: CASSVGAGRRISSYNEQFF

d_gene: -
j_gene: TRBJ1-1
len: 13
abundance: -
v_gene: TRBV6-5
CDR3nt: TGTGCCAGCAGTCCGGGACCTGGCACTGAAGCTTTCTTT
CDR3aa: CASSPGPGTEAFF

d_gene: -
j_gene: TRBJ1-2
len: 16
abundance: -
v_gene: TRBV9
CDR3nt: TGTGCCAGCAGCTCCCGCATGGACGGAGAAAGAGATGGCTACACCTTC
CDR3aa: CASSSRMDGERDGYTF

d_gene: -
j_gene: TRBJ1-5
len: 17
abundance: -
v_gene: TRBV19
CDR3nt: TGTGCCAGTAGTATAGGGGTAGGGGGTAGGAGCAATCAGCCCCAGCATTTT
CDR3aa: CASSIGVGGRSNQPQHF

d_gene: TRBD1
j_gene: TRBJ2-1
len: 20
abundance: few
v_gene: TRBV4-1
CDR3nt: TGCGCCAGCAGCCAGTTAGACAGGGGGTCAGCGCTGAGCTCCTACAATGAGCAGTTCTTC
CDR3aa: CASSQLDRGSALSSYNEQFF

d_gene: -
j_gene: TRBJ1-1
len: 13
abundance: -
v_gene: TRBV7-9
CDR3nt: TGTGCCACCTCGCAGGGTGGGAACACTGAAGCTTTCTTT
CDR3aa: CATSQGGNTEAFF

d_gene: -
j_gene: TRBJ1-4
len: 14
abundance: -
v_gene: TRBV5-1
CDR3nt: TGCGCCAGCAGCCCTCGGCGGACCGGTGAAAAACTGTTTTTT
CDR3aa: CASSPRRTGEKLFF

d_gene: TRBD2
j_gene: TRBJ2-3
len: 16
abundance: -
v_gene: TRBV6-6
CDR3nt: TGTGCCAGCAGTCCGATGGGGAGGGAGGTTACAGATACGCAGTATTTT
CDR3aa: CASSPMGREVTDTQYF

d_gene: -
j_gene: TRBJ1-1
len: 12
abundance: -
v_gene: TRBV7-9
CDR3nt: TGTGCCAGCAGCTTAATGAACACTGAAGCTTTCTTT
CDR3aa: CASSLMNTEAFF

d_gene: -
j_gene: TRBJ2-7
len: 21
abundance: few
v_gene: TRBV12-5
CDR3nt: TGTGCTAGTGGTTTGGTACCGCCGGGATTAGGGTGGGGCAACCCCCTCTACGAGCAGTACTTC
CDR3aa: CASGLVPPGLGWGNPLYEQYF

d_gene: -
j_gene: TRBJ2-3
len: 13
abundance: -
v_gene: TRBV19
CDR3nt: TGTGCCAGTAGTTACCGGAGGGAAGATACGCAGTATTTT
CDR3aa: CASSYRREDTQYF

d_gene: -
j_gene: TRBJ1-2
len: 12
abundance: once
v_gene: TRBV30
CDR3nt: TGTGCCGGCGATAGAGGGAACTATGGCTACACCTTC
CDR3aa: CAGDRGNYGYTF

d_gene: TRBD2
j_gene: TRBJ2-3
len: 15
abundance: -
v_gene: TRBV5-4
CDR3nt: TGTGCCAGCAGCTTTGAGACTAGCGGCACAGATACGCAGTATTTT
CDR3aa: CASSFETSGTDTQYF

d_gene: TRBD1
j_gene: TRBJ2-5
len: 14
abundance: -
v_gene: TRBV6-1
CDR3nt: TGTGCCAGCAGTAGACAGGGGGCGAGGGAGACCCAGTACTTC
CDR3aa: CASSRQGARETQYF

d_gene: -
j_gene: TRBJ1-6
len: 15
abundance: -
v_gene: TRBV6-5
CDR3nt: TGTGCCAGCAGCGACCAGAGCTCCTATAATTCACCCCTCCACTTT
CDR3aa: CASSDQSSYNSPLHF

d_gene: -
j_gene: TRBJ1-1
len: 10
abundance: -
v_gene: TRBV11-3
CDR3nt: TGTGCCAGCACCCCCCGGACCGGTTTCTTT
CDR3aa: CASTPRTGFF

d_gene: -
j_gene: TRBJ2-5
len: 14
abundance: -
v_gene: TRBV7-3
CDR3nt: TGTGCCAGCAGCCCCGGTGGGGGGGCGGAGACCCAGTACTTC
CDR3aa: CASSPGGGAETQYF

d_gene: -
j_gene: TRBJ1-1
len: 15
abundance: once
v_gene: TRBV4-1
CDR3nt: TGCGCCAGCAGCCATAGACAGAGCATGAACACTGAAGCTTTCTTT
CDR3aa: CASSHRQSMNTEAFF

d_gene: TRBD2
j_gene: TRBJ2-7
len: 13
abundance: -
v_gene: TRBV12-5
CDR3nt: TGTGCTAGTTCTGGGCGGGGGGCCCGGGAGCAGTACTTC
CDR3aa: CASSGRGAREQYF

d_gene: -
j_gene: TRBJ2-7
len: 15
abundance: few
v_gene: TRBV2
CDR3nt: TGTGCCAGCAGTGTGGAGGGGGGCCTCTCCTACGAGCAGTACTTC
CDR3aa: CASSVEGGLSYEQYF

d_gene: TRBD1
j_gene: TRBJ1-2
len: 16
abundance: -
v_gene: TRBV9
CDR3nt: TGTGCCAGCAGCGCCGACACTGGACAGGGGATGCGGGGCTACACCTTC
CDR3aa: CASSADTGQGMRGYTF

d_gene: TRBD2
j_gene: TRBJ2-2
len: 18
abundance: -
v_gene: TRBV4-1
CDR3nt: TGCGCCAGCAGCCAAGGGGGACTAGCGGGAGTCGGGACCGGGGAGCTGTTTTTT
CDR3aa: CASSQGGLAGVGTGELFF

d_gene: -
j_gene: TRBJ2-7
len: 14
abundance: -
v_gene: TRBV19
CDR3nt: TGTGCCAGTAGTATAGTGACAGGCACCTACGAGCAGTACTTC
CDR3aa: CASSIVTGTYEQYF

d_gene: TRBD1
j_gene: TRBJ1-2
len: 15
abundance: -
v_gene: TRBV7-9
CDR3nt: TGTGCCAGCAGCTCCGGGGACAGGAGGAACTATGGCTACACCTTC
CDR3aa: CASSSGDRRNYGYTF

d_gene: -
j_gene: TRBJ2-7
len: 15
abundance: -
v_gene: TRBV5-1
CDR3nt: TGCGCCAGCAGCTTGGGCGGACAGATAGGAAGCGAGCAGTACTTC
CDR3aa: CASSLGGQIGSEQYF

d_gene: TRBD2
j_gene: TRBJ2-5
len: 16
abundance: -
v_gene: TRBV5-1
CDR3nt: TGCGCCAGCAGCTTGGCCGGGGGGAGTGGTTCTGAGACCCAGTACTTC
CDR3aa: CASSLAGGSGSETQYF

d_gene: -
j_gene: TRBJ2-2
len: 14
abundance: -
v_gene: TRBV19
CDR3nt: TGTGCCAGTAGTATTTTGGGTGAACCCGGGGAGCTGTTTTTT
CDR3aa: CASSILGEPGELFF

d_gene: TRBD1
j_gene: TRBJ2-4
len: 15
abundance: -
v_gene: TRBV5-1
CDR3nt: TGCGCCAGCAGCTTGGGGGGGGGACAGGGAAACATTCAGTACTTC
CDR3aa: CASSLGGGQGNIQYF

d_gene: -
j_gene: TRBJ2-2
len: 17
abundance: -
v_gene: TRBV9
CDR3nt: TGTGCCAGCAGCGTAGCTCAGCGGCAGGGGAACACCGGGGAGCTGTTTTTT
CDR3aa: CASSVAQRQGNTGELFF

d_gene: -
j_gene: TRBJ2-1
len: 18
abundance: -
v_gene: TRBV7-3
CDR3nt: TGTGCCAGCAGCTTAACGCCCTCCAGGGGGGCCTCCTACAATGAGCAGTTCTTC
CDR3aa: CASSLTPSRGASYNEQFF

d_gene: -
j_gene: TRBJ1-2
len: 13
abundance: -
v_gene: TRBV6-6
CDR3nt: TGTGCCAGCAGTACAACAGGGTACTATGGCTACACCTTC
CDR3aa: CASSTTGYYGYTF

d_gene: TRBD1
j_gene: TRBJ2-7
len: 13
abundance: few
v_gene: TRBV4-1
CDR3nt: TGCGCCAGCAGCCAAGACCCGACCAGGGACAGGTACTTC
CDR3aa: CASSQDPTRDRYF

d_gene: -
j_gene: TRBJ2-6
len: 18
abundance: -
v_gene: TRBV19
CDR3nt: TGTGCCAGTAGTACCCTAGGGGATCGTAAGACTGGGGCCAACGTCCTGACTTTC
CDR3aa: CASSTLGDRKTGANVLTF

d_gene: -
j_gene: TRBJ2-7
len: 15
abundance: -
v_gene: TRBV19
CDR3nt: TGTGCCAGTAGTATTGGTCTGGGACGGGCCTACGAGCAGTACTTC
CDR3aa: CASSIGLGRAYEQYF

d_gene: TRBD1
j_gene: TRBJ2-7
len: 16
abundance: -
v_gene: TRBV19
CDR3nt: TGTGCCAGTAGTATAGGAACCGGGACAGGGAGCCACGAGCAGTACTTC
CDR3aa: CASSIGTGTGSHEQYF